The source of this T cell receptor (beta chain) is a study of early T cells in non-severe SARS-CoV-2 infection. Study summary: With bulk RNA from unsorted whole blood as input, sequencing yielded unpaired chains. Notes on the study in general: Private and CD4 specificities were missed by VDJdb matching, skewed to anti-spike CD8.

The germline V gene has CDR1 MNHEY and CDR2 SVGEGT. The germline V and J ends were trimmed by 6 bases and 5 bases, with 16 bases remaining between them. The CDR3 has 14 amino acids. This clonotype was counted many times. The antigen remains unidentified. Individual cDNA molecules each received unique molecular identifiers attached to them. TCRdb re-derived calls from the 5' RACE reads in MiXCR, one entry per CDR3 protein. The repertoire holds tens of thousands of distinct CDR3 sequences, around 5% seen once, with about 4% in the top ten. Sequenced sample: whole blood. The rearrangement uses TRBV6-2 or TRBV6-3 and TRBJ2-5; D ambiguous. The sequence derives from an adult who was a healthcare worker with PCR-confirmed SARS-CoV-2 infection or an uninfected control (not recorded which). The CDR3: CASRLPLGDETQYF. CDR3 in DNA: TGTGCCAGCAGGCTGCCCTTGGGTGACGAGACCCAGTACTTC.